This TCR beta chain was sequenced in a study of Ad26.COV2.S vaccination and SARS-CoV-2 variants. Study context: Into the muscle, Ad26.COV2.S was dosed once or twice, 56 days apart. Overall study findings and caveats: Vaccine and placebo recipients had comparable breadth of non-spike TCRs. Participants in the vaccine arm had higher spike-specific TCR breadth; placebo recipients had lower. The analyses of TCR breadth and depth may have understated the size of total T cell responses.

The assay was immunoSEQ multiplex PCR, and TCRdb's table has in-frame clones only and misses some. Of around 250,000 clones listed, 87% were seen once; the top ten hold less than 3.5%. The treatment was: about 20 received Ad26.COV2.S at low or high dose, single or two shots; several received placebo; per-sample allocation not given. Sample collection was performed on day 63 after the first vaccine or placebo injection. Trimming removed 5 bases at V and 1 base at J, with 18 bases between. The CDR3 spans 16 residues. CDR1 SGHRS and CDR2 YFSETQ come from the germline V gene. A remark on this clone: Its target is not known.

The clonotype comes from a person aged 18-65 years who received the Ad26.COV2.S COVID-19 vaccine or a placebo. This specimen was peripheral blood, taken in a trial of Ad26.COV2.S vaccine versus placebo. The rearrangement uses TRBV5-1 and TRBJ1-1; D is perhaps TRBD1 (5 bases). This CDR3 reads CASSSLPGTANTEAFF. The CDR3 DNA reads TGCGCCAGCAGTTCACTACCCGGGACGGCGAACACTGAAGCTTTCTTT. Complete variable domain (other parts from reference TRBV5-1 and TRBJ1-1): KAGVTQTPRYLIKTRGQQVTLSCSPISGHRSVSWYQQTPGQGLQFLFEYFSETQRNKGNFPGRFSGRQFSNSRSEMNVSTLELGDSALYLCASSSLPGTANTEAFFGQGTRLTVV.